The entry that follows covers one T cell receptor beta chain sequence. The study ran its PCR with 60 Vbeta and 13 Jbeta primers. Repertoires were generated with immunoSEQ multiplex PCR, while TCRdb's copy carries only in-frame clones and drops some. The sample records about 40,000 clones, 80% to 90% being singletons. This CDR3 has 15 residues. The V segment lost 1 base and the J segment 4 bases; nucleotides outside the gene matches: 3. Germline CDR1 reads LNHDA; CDR2 reads SQIVND (reference sequence). These data belong to a study of cytomegalovirus exposure and HLA in healthy donors. This clonotype was obtained from a woman aged 40 to 50 in good health and CMV-seropositive. Sequences were obtained from PBMCs. The V call is TRBV19, the J call TRBJ2-2, with 7 bases identical to TRBD2. CDR3 residues: CASSIGGGGTGELFF. DNA for the CDR3: TGTGCCAGTAGTATAGGCGGGGGAGGCACCGGGGAGCTGTTTTTT.